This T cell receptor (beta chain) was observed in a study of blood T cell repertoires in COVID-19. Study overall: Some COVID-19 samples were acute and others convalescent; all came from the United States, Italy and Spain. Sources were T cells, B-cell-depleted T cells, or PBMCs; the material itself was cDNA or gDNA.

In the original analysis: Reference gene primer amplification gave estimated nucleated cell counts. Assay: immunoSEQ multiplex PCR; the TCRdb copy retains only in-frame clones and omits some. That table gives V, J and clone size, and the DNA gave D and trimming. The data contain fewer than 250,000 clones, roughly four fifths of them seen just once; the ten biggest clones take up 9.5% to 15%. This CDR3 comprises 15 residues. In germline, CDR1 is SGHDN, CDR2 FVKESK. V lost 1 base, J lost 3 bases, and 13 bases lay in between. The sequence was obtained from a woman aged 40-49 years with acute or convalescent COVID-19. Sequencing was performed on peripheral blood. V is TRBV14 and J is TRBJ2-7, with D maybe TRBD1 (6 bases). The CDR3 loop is CASSQAGTPLYEQYF. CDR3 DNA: TGTGCCAGCAGCCAAGCGGGGACACCCCTCTACGAGCAGTACTTC. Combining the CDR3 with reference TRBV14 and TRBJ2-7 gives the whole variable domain EAGVTQFPSHSVIEKGQTVTLRCDPISGHDNLYWYRRVMGKEIKFLLHFVKESKQDESGMPNNRFLAERTGGTYSTLKVQPAELEDSGVYFCASSQAGTPLYEQYFGPGTRLTVT.